This TCR beta chain was sequenced in a study of T cells in localized non-small cell lung cancer. The CDR3 is 13 amino acids. Between the trimmed V and J ends, which lost 5 bases and 7 bases, there was a span of 12 bases. CDR1 is SGHTA and CDR2 is FQGNSA in the germline V gene. As regards this clone: Its antigen is still unknown.

The study, taken as a whole, reports: Uninvolved adjacent lung, not tumor, had the highest T cell clonality.

Only in-frame clones appear in the TCRdb table, and some are missing; sequencing was by immunoSEQ multiplex PCR. This sample carries 90,000 to 95,000 clones, approximately 86% of them seen once, and the ten largest clones take more than 14%. The source material was peripheral blood, sampled before any cancer treatment. This receptor was identified in a man aged 40 to 69 with stage I squamous cell lung carcinoma. This chain uses TRBV7-2 with TRBJ1-3; D not resolved. The CDR3 loop reads CASSPGPPNTIYF. CDR3 bases: TGTGCCAGCAGCCCGGGCCCGCCGAACACCATATATTTT.